This T cell receptor beta chain was captured by sequencing in a study of immune evolution from preneoplasia to lung adenocarcinoma. The assay was immunoSEQ multiplex PCR, and TCRdb's table has in-frame clones only and misses some. The data hold under 5,500 clones, with roughly 80% observed a single time. Notes on the study in general: Normal lung had highest clonality; later lesions appeared denser, more diverse.

The CDR3 sequence is 15 residues long. The V end was cut by 8 bases, the J end by 2 bases, with 16 bases between. CDR1 and CDR2 (germline): MDHEN, SYDVKM. With regard to this clone: The antigen is not known.

The genes are TRBV28 and TRBJ1-5, with D possibly being TRBD1 (6 bases). The material sequenced was FFPE normal lung tissue adjacent to the tumor. The clonotype originates from a person aged 50 or older with lung adenocarcinoma. The CDR3 DNA follows: TGTGCCAGCCGAAGGGGGGCAGATCGCAATCAGCCCCAGCATTTT. Protein product: CASRRGADRNQPQHF.